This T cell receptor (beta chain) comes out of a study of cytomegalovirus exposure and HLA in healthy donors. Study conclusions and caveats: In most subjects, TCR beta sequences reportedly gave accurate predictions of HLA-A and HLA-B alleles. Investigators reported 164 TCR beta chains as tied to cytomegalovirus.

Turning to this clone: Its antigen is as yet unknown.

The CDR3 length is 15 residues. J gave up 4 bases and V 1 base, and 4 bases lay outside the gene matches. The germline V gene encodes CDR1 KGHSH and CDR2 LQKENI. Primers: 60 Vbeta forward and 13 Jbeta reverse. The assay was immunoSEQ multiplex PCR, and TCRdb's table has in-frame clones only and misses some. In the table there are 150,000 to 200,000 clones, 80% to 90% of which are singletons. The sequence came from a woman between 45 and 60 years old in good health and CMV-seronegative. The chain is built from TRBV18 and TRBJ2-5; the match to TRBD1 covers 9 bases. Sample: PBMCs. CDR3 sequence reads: CASSPRQGDGETQYF. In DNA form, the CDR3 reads TGTGCCAGCTCACCACGACAGGGGGACGGAGAGACCCAGTACTTC.